Given below is one T cell receptor beta chain in context. Antigen unknown. The sample comes from a study of T cell responses to AZD1222 COVID-19 vaccine. Study-level findings and limits: Baseline serology detected seropositivity in only six or seven AZD1222 recipients. Females outnumbered males among donors, who were mostly white British; clonal diversity was possibly underestimated.

Germline values: CDR1 SGHAT, CDR2 FQNNGV. Germline trimming cut 2 bases from V and 2 bases from J; bases unmatched to any gene: 9. The CDR3 has 16 residues. TCRdb's copy holds only in-frame clones and misses some; the assay was immunoSEQ multiplex PCR. The table has 65,000 to 80,000 clones, about 91% seen once. The clonotype originates from an adult in good health. V and J are TRBV11-2 and TRBJ2-7; 7 bases are shared with TRBD2. The sequencing used peripheral blood, collected on day 0 of MenACWY control vaccination. The CDR3 is CASSLSGRDSTYEQYF. As DNA, the CDR3 is TGTGCCAGCAGCTTATCAGGGAGGGACTCAACCTACGAGCAGTACTTC.